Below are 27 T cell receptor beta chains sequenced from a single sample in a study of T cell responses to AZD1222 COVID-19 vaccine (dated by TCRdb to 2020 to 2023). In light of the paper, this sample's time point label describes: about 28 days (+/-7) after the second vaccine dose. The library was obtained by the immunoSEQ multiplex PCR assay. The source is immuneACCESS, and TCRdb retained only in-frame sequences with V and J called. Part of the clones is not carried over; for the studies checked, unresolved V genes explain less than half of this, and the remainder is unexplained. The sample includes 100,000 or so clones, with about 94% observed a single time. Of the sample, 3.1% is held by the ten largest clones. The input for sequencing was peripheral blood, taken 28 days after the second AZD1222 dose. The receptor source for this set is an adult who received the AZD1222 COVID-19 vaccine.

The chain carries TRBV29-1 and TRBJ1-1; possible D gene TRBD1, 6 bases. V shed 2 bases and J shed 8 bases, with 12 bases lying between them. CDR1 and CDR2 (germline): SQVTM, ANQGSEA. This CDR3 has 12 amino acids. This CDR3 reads CSVETGTAEAFF. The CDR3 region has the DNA TGCAGCGTTGAAACAGGGACGGCGGAAGCTTTCTTT.

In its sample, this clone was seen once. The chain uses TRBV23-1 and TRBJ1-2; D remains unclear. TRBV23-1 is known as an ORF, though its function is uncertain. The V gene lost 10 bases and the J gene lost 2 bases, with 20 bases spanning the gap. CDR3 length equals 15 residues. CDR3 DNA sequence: TGCGCCAACTACAGCCAAACAAGGTGGAACTATGGCTACACCTTC. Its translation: CANYSQTRWNYGYTF.

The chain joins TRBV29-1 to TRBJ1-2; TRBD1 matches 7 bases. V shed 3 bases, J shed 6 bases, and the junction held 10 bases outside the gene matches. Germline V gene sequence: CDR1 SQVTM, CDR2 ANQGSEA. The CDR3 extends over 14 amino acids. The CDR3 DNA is TGCAGCGTTGATTCCGGGACAGCAAATGATGGCTACACCTTC. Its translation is CSVDSGTANDGYTF.

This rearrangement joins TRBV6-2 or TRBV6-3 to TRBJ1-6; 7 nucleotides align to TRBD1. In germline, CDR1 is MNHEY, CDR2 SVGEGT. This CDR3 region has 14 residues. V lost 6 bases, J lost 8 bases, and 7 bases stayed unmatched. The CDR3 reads CASSLTGRHSPLHF. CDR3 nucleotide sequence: TGTGCCAGCAGCTTGACAGGGAGGCATTCACCCCTCCACTTT.

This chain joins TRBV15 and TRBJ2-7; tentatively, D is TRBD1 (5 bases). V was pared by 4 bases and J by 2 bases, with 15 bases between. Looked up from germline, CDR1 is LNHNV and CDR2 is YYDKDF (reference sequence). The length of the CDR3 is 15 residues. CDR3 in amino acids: CATSNPWGTTYEQYF. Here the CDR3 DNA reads TGTGCCACCAGCAACCCTTGGGGCACTACCTACGAGCAGTACTTC.

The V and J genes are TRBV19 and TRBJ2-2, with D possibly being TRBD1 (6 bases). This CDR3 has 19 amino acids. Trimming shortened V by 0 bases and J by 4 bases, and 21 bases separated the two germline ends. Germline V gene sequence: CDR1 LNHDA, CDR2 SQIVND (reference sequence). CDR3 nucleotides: TGTGCCAGTAGTATAGATCCGTGGGGTGCAGGGGTCTTCACCGGGGAGCTGTTTTTT. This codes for CASSIDPWGAGVFTGELFF.

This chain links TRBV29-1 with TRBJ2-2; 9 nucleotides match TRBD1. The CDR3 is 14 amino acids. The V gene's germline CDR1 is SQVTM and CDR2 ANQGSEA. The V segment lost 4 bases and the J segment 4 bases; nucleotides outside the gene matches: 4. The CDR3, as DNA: TGCAGCGTTGGGACAGGGGAGGCCACCGGGGAGCTGTTTTTT. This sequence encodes CSVGTGEATGELFF.

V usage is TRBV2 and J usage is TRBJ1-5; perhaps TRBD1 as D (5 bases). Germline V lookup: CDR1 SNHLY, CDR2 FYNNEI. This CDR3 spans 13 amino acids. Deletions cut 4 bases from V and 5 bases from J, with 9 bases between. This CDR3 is CASSVLGDQPQHF. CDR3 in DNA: TGTGCCAGCAGTGTTTTGGGGGATCAGCCCCAGCATTTT.

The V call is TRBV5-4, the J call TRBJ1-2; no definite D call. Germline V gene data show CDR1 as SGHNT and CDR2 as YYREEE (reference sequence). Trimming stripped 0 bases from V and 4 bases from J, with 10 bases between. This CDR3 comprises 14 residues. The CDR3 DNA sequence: TGTGCCAGCAGCTTGGGGGCGGGGATCTATGGCTACACCTTC. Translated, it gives CASSLGAGIYGYTF.

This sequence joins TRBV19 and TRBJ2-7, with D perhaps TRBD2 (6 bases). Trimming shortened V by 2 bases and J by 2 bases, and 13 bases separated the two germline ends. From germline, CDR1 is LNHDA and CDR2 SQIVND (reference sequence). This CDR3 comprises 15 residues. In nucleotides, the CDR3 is TGTGCCAGTAGTATAAGCGGAGGGGCCACCTACGAGCAGTACTTC. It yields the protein CASSISGGATYEQYF.

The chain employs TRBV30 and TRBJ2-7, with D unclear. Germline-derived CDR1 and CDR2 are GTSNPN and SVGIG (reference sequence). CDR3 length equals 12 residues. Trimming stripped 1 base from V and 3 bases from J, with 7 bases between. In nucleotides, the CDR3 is TGTGCCTGGAGTGATGAGGACTACGAGCAGTACTTC. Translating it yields CAWSDEDYEQYF.

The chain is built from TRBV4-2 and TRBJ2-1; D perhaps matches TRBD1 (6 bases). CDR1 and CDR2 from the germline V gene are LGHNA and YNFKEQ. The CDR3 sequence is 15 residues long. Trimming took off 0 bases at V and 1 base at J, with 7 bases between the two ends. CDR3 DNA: TGTGCCAGCAGCCAAGACAGGGGATCCTACAATGAGCAGTTCTTC. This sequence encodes CASSQDRGSYNEQFF.

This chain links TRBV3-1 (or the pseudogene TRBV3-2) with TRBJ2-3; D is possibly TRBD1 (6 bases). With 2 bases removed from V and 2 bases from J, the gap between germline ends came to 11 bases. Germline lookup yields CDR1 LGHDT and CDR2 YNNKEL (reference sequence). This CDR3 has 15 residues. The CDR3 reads CASSQFRGITDTQYF. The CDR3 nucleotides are TGTGCCAGCAGCCAATTTAGGGGGATCACAGATACGCAGTATTTT.

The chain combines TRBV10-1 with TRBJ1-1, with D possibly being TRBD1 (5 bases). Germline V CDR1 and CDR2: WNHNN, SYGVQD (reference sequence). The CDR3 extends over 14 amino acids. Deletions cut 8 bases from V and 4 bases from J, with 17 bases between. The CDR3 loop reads CASGRGGSPTEAFF. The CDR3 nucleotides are TGCGCCAGCGGGCGGGGGGGGAGTCCCACTGAAGCTTTCTTT.

The CDR3 region is CASSAPPGGGNEQYF. For the CDR3, the DNA is TGTGCCAGCAGCGCGCCCCCAGGGGGCGGGAACGAGCAGTACTTC. V is TRBV7-9 and J is TRBJ2-7; 8 bases fit TRBD1. CDR3 length equals 15 residues. The V gene end was trimmed by 5 bases and the J gene end by 5 bases; junction bases not matched to a gene: 11. From germline, CDR1 is SEHNR and CDR2 FQNEAQ (reference sequence).

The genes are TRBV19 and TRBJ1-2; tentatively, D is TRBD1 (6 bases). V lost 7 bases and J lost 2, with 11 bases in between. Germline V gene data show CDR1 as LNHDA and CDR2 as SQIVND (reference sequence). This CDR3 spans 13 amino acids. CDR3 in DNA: TGTGCCAGTACCCTAGACAGGAACTATGGCTACACCTTC. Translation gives CASTLDRNYGYTF.

The CDR3: CASSIMSYSNQPQHF. CDR3 DNA: TGTGCCAGTAGTATAATGAGTTATAGCAATCAGCCCCAGCATTTT. The V call is TRBV19, the J call TRBJ1-5; no clear D. Deletions cut 2 bases from V and 0 bases from J, with 8 bases between. This CDR3 has 15 residues. Looked up from germline, CDR1 is LNHDA and CDR2 is SQIVND (reference sequence). Filled out from reference TRBV19 and TRBJ1-5, the complete variable domain reads DGGITQSPKYLFRKEGQNVTLSCEQNLNHDAMYWYRQDPGQGLRLIYYSQIVNDFQKGDIAEGYSVSREKKESFPLTVTSAQKNPTAFYLCASSIMSYSNQPQHFGDGTRLSIL.

CDR3 loop: CASSLAGQGAGGETQYF. Here the CDR3 DNA reads TGTGCCAGCAGCTTAGCGGGACAGGGGGCTGGGGGAGAGACCCAGTACTTC. The chain couples TRBV7-2 to TRBJ2-5; 12 nucleotides match TRBD1. Trimming took 0 bases from V and 4 from J; bases not matched to a gene: 6. From germline, CDR1 is SGHTA and CDR2 FQGNSA. The CDR3 totals 17 residues.

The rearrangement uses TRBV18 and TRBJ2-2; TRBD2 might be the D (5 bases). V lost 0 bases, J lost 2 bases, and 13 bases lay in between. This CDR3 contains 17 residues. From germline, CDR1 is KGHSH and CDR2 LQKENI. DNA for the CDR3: TGTGCCAGCTCACCACCCGGGAAGGGCACTAACACCGGGGAGCTGTTTTTT. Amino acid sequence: CASSPPGKGTNTGELFF.

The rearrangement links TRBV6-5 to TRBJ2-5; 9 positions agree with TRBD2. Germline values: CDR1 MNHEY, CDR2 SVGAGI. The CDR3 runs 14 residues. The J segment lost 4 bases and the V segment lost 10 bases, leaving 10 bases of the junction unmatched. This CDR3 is CATKGLAVRETQYF. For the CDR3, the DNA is TGTGCCACCAAGGGACTAGCTGTGCGAGAGACCCAGTACTTC.

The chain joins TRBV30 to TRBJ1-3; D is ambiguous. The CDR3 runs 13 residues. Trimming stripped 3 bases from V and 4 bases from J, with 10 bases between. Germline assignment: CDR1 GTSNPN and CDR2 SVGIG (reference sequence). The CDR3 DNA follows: TGTGCCTGGAGCCGGGGAGGCGGAAACACCATATATTTT. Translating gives CAWSRGGGNTIYF.

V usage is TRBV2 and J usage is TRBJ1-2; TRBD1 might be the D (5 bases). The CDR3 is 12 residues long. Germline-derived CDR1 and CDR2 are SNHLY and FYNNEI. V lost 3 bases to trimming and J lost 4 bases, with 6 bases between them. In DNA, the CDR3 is TGTGCCAGCAGTGACAGGGCCTATGGCTACACCTTC. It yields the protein CASSDRAYGYTF.

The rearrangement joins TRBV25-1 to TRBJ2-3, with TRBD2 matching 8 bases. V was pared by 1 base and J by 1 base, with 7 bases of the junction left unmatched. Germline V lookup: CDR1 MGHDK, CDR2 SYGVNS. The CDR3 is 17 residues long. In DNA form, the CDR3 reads TGTGCCAGCAGTGAATTTACTAGCGGTTATCGCACAGATACGCAGTATTTT. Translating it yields CASSEFTSGYRTDTQYF.

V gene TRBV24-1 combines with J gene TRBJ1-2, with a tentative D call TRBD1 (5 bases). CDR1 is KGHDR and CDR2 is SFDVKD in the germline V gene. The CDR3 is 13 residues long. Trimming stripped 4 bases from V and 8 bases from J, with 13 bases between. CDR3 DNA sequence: TGTGCCACCAGTGACACGGGGACGCGGGGCTACACCTTC. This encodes CATSDTGTRGYTF.

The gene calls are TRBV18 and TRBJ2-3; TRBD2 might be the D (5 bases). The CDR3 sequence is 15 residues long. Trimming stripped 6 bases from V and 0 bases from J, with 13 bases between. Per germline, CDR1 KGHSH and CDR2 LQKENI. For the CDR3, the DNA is TGTGCCAGCTCCCCCGGCGAGGGTAGCACAGATACGCAGTATTTT. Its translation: CASSPGEGSTDTQYF.

In DNA, the CDR3 is TGTGCCAGCAGCAAGGCTCAGCTGCGGGAATCCGGTCGGAATGAGCAGTTCTTC. Translation gives CASSKAQLRESGRNEQFF. This chain links TRBV21-1 with TRBJ2-1; the table's D call, TRBD2, was not checked against the DNA. TRBV21-1 is shown as a pseudogene. The length of the CDR3 is 18 residues.

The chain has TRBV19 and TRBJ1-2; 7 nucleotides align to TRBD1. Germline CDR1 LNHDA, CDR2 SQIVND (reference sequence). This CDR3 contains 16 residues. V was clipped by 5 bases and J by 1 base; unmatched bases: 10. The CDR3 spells CASSPTGDGHNYGYTF. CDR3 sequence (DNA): TGTGCCAGTAGTCCAACAGGGGACGGGCATAACTATGGCTACACCTTC. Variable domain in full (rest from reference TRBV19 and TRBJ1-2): DGGITQSPKYLFRKEGQNVTLSCEQNLNHDAMYWYRQDPGQGLRLIYYSQIVNDFQKGDIAEGYSVSREKKESFPLTVTSAQKNPTAFYLCASSPTGDGHNYGYTFGSGTRLTVV.